The 22 T cell receptor beta chains given below trace back to one sample, sequenced in a study of tumor and adjacent non-tumor tissue in lung cancer. Three rounds of nested PCR, following a modified ARM-PCR protocol, produced the TCRbeta library. TCRdb ran MiXCR on the multiplex PCR reads and lists one entry per CDR3 protein. The table has about 90,000 distinct CDR3 sequences, more than 75% seen once. No cell sorting was done before RNA was extracted from the tissue. This non-tumor lung sample came from over 3 cm beyond the tumor edge. The specimen sequenced was distant non-tumor lung tissue. The receptors come from a woman aged 45-65 years with non-small cell lung cancer.

In the case of this clonotype: The CDR3 carries no conserved terminal phenylalanine or tryptophan, so it likely arises from a read error. The chain has TRBV20-1 and TRBJ2-1; tentatively, D is TRBD1 or TRBD2 (5 bases each). The CDR3 contains 16 residues. Looked up from germline, CDR1 is DFQATT and CDR2 is SNEGSKA (reference sequence). The CDR3 nucleotides read TGCAGTGCCCTCAACTTCGGGACGAACTCCTACAATGCGCAGTTCCTC. Translated: CSALNFGTNSYNAQFL.

As for this clonotype: One junction end disagrees with the germline gene, perhaps due to a read error. The gene calls are TRBV29-1 and TRBJ2-1, with 8 bases fitting TRBD1. Germline V gene lookup returns CDR1 SQVTM and CDR2 ANQGSEA. The CDR3 extends over 13 amino acids. The CDR3 nucleotides are TGCAGCGCTGCCCAGGGGGCGGACAATGAGCATTTCTTC. Encoded protein: CSAAQGADNEHFF.

With regard to this clonotype: The conserved final phenylalanine or tryptophan is absent from the CDR3, which likely points to a read error. V and J are TRBV20-1 and TRBJ2-1, with 9 positions matching TRBD2. V was clipped by 3 bases and J by 9 bases; unmatched bases: 12. CDR3 length: 15 residues. Germline-derived CDR1 and CDR2 are DFQATT and SNEGSKA (reference sequence). The CDR3 loop is CSARLLSSGKGEQFV. The CDR3 DNA follows: TGCAGTGCTAGGCTCTTGTCTAGCGGGAAGGGTGAGCAGTTCGTC.

A word on this clonotype: A much larger clone differs from this one at a single base, so this may be a read error. The gene calls are TRBV7-9 and TRBJ1-3; 9 bases match TRBD1. The CDR3 runs 13 residues. Unmatched junction bases numbered 4, after V lost 11 bases and J lost 2 bases. CDR1 and CDR2 (germline): SEHNR, FQNEAQ (reference sequence). The CDR3 loop reads CACRQGAGNTIYF. The CDR3 bases are TGTGCCTGCCGACAGGGGGCTGGAAACACCATATATTTT. Using reference TRBV7-9 and TRBJ1-3 for the parts outside the CDR3, the full variable domain is DTGVSQNPRHKITKRGQNVTFRCDPISEHNRLYWYRQTLGQGPEFLTYFQNEAQLEKSRLLSDRFSAERPKGSFSTLEIQRTEQGDSAMYLCACRQGAGNTIYFGEGSWLTVV.

To note about this clonotype: At one end, the junction sequence differs from germline, possibly due to a read error. This chain links TRBV29-1 with TRBJ2-7; D is possibly TRBD1 or TRBD2 (6 bases each). The CDR3 is 13 amino acids. Germline assignment: CDR1 SQVTM and CDR2 ANQGSEA. DNA of the CDR3: TGTAACGTTGCGGCGGGGCAGGGGATCGAGCAGTACTTC. Protein sequence: CNVAAGQGIEQYF.

Ten or more counts support this clonotype. The chain has TRBV29-1 and TRBJ2-5; a possible D gene is TRBD2 (5 bases). V gave up 1 base and J gave up 2 bases, with 11 bases separating them. There are 14 residues in the CDR3. Germline V gene lookup returns CDR1 SQVTM and CDR2 ANQGSEA. The CDR3 bases are TGCAGCGTTGAAGTTGCGACTAAGCAAGAGACCCAGTACTTC. Its protein is CSVEVATKQETQYF.

With regard to this clonotype: One end of the junction varies from germline; a read error may be responsible. The chain uses TRBV4-1 and TRBJ2-7; the D gene is possibly TRBD2 (5 bases). The CDR3 is made up of 15 amino acids. Germline V lookup: CDR1 MGHRA, CDR2 YSYEKL. CDR3 nucleotides: TGCGCCAACAGCAAGACCCTAGTAGGAGGTGGCGAGCAGTACTTC. This encodes CANSKTLVGGGEQYF.

Comments on this clonotype: The junction departs from germline at one end; a sequencing error may be responsible. The V call is TRBV6-2 or TRBV6-3, the J call TRBJ1-2; no definite D call. This CDR3 spans 13 amino acids. CDR1 and CDR2 from the germline V gene are MNHEY and SVGEGT. The CDR3 nucleotides read TGTGTCAGCGAAAGAGCGGACGGTGATGGCTACACCTTC. Residues: CVSERADGDGYTF.

In the case of this clonotype: At one end, the junction sequence differs from germline, possibly due to a read error. V is TRBV6-6 and J is TRBJ1-6; the match to TRBD1 covers 8 bases. Germline loops: CDR1 MNHNY, CDR2 SVGAGI (reference sequence). The CDR3 has 14 amino acids. DNA of the CDR3: TGTCCCAGCAGTCAGAGACAGGGGTTTTCACCCCTCCACTTT. Translated: CPSSQRQGFSPLHF.

As for this clonotype: A read error may account for a junction end that differs from germline. This rearrangement joins TRBV6-1 to TRBJ2-3, with 8 bases identical to TRBD2. The germline V gene encodes CDR1 MNHNS and CDR2 SASEGT. The CDR3 has 15 residues. CDR3 sequence: CASGEDTGGADTQYF. The DNA of the CDR3 is TGTGCCAGCGGTGAAGATACGGGAGGGGCAGATACTCAGTATTTT.

With respect to this clonotype: The junction differs from germline at one of its ends, possibly a read error. The chain links TRBV5-1 to TRBJ2-7; D tentatively reads TRBD1 or TRBD2 (5 bases each). CDR3 size: 17 residues. Looked up from germline, CDR1 is SGHRS and CDR2 is YFSETQ. In DNA, the CDR3 is TGCGCTAGCAGCCCGGTTGGACTGGGGGTTCGGGGCTATGAGCAGTACTTC. Protein: CASSPVGLGVRGYEQYF.

This clonotype was observed many times. The gene calls are TRBV30 and TRBJ1-6, with 7 positions matching TRBD1. This CDR3 comprises 16 residues. Germline V lookup: CDR1 GTSNPN, CDR2 SVGIG (reference sequence). J was trimmed by 10 bases and V by 2 bases; bases with no gene match: 14. CDR3 nucleotides: TGTGCCTGGAGTTCATCGGGACAGACCTCAAGCTCACCCCTCCACTTT. It translates to CAWSSSGQTSSSPLHF.

For this clonotype: The junction and the germline gene differ at one end; a read error may be behind it. J is TRBJ2-7 and V is TRBV12-3 or TRBV12-4; 7 nucleotides agree with TRBD2. CDR3 length: 14 residues. This CDR3 reads CASSFVGGTHEQYF. In DNA, the CDR3 is TGTGCCAGCAGTTTTGTGGGAGGGACCCACGAGCAATACTTC.

The chain has TRBV29-1 and TRBJ2-5, with 8 bases matching TRBD1. V dropped 0 bases and J dropped 3; count of bases not matched to a gene: 6. CDR1 and CDR2 from the germline V gene are SQVTM and ANQGSEA. The CDR3 extends over 15 amino acids. CDR3 nucleotides: TGCAGCGTTGAAGAGCTTAAGACAGGGGAAGAGACCCAGTACTTC. It translates to CSVEELKTGEETQYF.

About this clonotype: At one end the junction does not follow the germline gene, possibly because of a read error. The V and J genes are TRBV5-6 and TRBJ2-2; 10 nucleotides line up with TRBD1. The CDR3 runs 17 residues. Germline V lookup: CDR1 SGHDT, CDR2 YYEEEE. The CDR3 nucleotides read TGTGCTAGCAGCTTGGACCCGGGACAGGGGAGAGCCGGTGAGCTGTTTTTT. It is translated as CASSLDPGQGRAGELFF.

The chain is built from TRBV28 and TRBJ1-6; weak D call: TRBD1 (6 bases). CDR3 size: 13 residues. Germline V gives CDR1 MDHEN, CDR2 SYDVKM. V dropped 4 bases and J dropped 15 bases, with 16 bases sitting between them. This CDR3 reads CASSSSGAINLHF. The CDR3 coding sequence is TGTGCCAGCAGTTCATCGGGGGCGATTAACCTCCACTTT.

Turning to this clonotype: Its ends do not fully match the called genes, so a read error is possible. The chain joins TRBV4-2 to TRBJ1-4; 10 positions match TRBD1. The length of the CDR3 is 16 residues. The V gene's germline CDR1 is LGHNA and CDR2 YNFKEQ. The CDR3 nucleotides read TGTGCCAGCAGCCAAGTTACCGGGACAGGGGACGAAAAACTGTTTTTC. Encoded protein: CASSQVTGTGDEKLFF.

This chain uses TRBV7-8 with TRBJ1-1; possible D gene TRBD1, 5 bases. CDR3 length: 14 residues. V lost 3 bases and J lost 5, with 13 bases in between. Looked up from germline, CDR1 is SGHVS and CDR2 is FQNEAQ. The CDR3 nucleotides read TGTGCCAGCAGCTTGAGTAGGGGACTGACTGAAGCTTTCTTT. This codes for CASSLSRGLTEAFF.

To note about this clonotype: Mismatch with germline at one junction end may stem from a read error. The V gene is TRBV4-2, the J gene TRBJ1-5; D uncertain. The CDR3 length is 15 residues. Germline CDR1 is LGHNA and CDR2 is YNFKEQ. Written as DNA, the CDR3 is TGTGCCAGCAGCCACGACCTCGCTAGCAATCATCCCCAGCATTTT. It encodes CASSHDLASNHPQHF.

Note on this clonotype: Compared with germline, one end of the junction differs, possibly owing to a read error. The chain carries TRBV6-5 and TRBJ2-7; the D gene is possibly TRBD2 (5 bases). Germline loops: CDR1 MNHEY, CDR2 SVGAGI. The length of the CDR3 is 18 residues. This chain's CDR3 is CVSSYSNPRRGSSYEQYF. The CDR3 region has the DNA TGTGTCAGCAGTTACTCGAACCCCCGTCGGGGAAGCTCCTACGAGCAATACTTC.

Many counts were recorded for this clonotype. V is TRBV6-1 and J is TRBJ2-5; maybe TRBD2 (5 bases). Per germline, CDR1 MNHNS and CDR2 SASEGT. V was shortened by 6 bases and J by 4 bases, with 15 bases between the two germline ends. The CDR3 spans 14 residues. The CDR3 here is CASRKDSPRETQYF. The CDR3 nucleotides are TGTGCCAGCAGAAAGGACTCACCTCGAGAGACCCAGTACTTC.

As regards this clonotype: Its ends do not fully match the called genes, so a read error is possible. The gene calls are TRBV6-6 and TRBJ2-3; D unresolved. This CDR3 region has 14 residues. CDR1 is MNHNY and CDR2 is SVGAGI in the germline V gene (reference sequence). The CDR3 here is CATAEESTTDTQFF. In DNA form, the CDR3 reads TGTGCCACCGCAGAAGAGAGTACCACAGATACGCAGTTTTTT.